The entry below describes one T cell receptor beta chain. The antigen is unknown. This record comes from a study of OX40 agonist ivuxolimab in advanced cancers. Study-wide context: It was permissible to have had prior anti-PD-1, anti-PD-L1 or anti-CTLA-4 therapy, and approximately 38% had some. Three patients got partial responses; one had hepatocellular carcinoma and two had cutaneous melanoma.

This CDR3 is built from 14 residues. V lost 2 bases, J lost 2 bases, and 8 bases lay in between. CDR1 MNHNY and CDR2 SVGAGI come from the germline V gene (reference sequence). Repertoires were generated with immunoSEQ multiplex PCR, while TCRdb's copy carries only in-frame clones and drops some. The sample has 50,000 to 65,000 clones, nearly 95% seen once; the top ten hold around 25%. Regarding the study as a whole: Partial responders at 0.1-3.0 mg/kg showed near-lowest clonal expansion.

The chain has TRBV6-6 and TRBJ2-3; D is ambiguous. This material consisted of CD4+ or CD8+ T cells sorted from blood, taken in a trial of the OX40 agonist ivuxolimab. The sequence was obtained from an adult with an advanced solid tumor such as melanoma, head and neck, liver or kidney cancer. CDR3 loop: CASSYISPTDTQYF. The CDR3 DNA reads TGTGCCAGCAGTTACATATCCCCCACAGATACGCAGTATTTT.